This entry describes one TCR beta chain. Its antigen remains unknown. The identical CDR3 is also encoded by other nucleotide sequences in the sample. The study ran its PCR with 60 Vbeta and 13 Jbeta primers. Data came from immunoSEQ multiplex PCR; TCRdb stores just in-frame clones and leaves some out. The data hold some 150,000 clones, with roughly 80% observed a single time. V shed 4 bases, J shed 2 bases, and the junction held 6 bases outside the gene matches. This CDR3 contains 15 residues. CDR1 is MDHEN, CDR2 SYDVKM, per germline. The record originates from a study of cytomegalovirus exposure and HLA in healthy donors. Study findings and constraints: TCR beta V- and J-gene trimming, according to a later analysis, was linked to a missense DCLRE1C variant. In vitro testing confirmed a few CMV-associated chains as specific for CMV antigens.

The V call is TRBV28, the J call TRBJ2-5; TRBD2 matches at 8 bases. Source material: PBMCs. This clonotype was sampled from a middle-aged man in good health and CMV-seronegative. The CDR3 sequence is CASSSPTSVQETQYF. In DNA, the CDR3 is TGTGCCAGCAGTTCTCCGACTAGCGTGCAAGAGACCCAGTACTTC.